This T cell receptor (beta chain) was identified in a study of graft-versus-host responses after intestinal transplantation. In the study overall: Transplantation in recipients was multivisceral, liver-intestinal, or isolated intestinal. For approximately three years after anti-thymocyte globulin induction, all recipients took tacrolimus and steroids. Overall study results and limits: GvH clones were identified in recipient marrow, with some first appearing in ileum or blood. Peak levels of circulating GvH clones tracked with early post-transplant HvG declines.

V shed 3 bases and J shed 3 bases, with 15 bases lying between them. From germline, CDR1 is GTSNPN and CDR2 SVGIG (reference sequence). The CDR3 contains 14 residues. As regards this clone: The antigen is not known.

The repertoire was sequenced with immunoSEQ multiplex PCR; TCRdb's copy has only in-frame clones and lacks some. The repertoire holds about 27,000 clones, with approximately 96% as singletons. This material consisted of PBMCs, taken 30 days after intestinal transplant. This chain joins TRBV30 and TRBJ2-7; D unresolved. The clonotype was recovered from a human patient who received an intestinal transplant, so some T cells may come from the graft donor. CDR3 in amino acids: CAWRGTHSSYEQYF. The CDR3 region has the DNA TGTGCCTGGAGAGGAACCCACTCTAGCTACGAGCAGTACTTC.